The count of the clone carrying this T cell receptor beta chain is one. Seattle-derived patients entered the study during active infection and were followed longitudinally. The source of the sample is a study of blood T cell repertoires in COVID-19. The length of the CDR3 is 12 residues. V lost 3 bases, J lost 4 bases, and 6 bases lay in between. Germline V CDR1 and CDR2: KGHSH, LQKENI. Method: immunoSEQ multiplex PCR; TCRdb's copy keeps in-frame clones and lacks some. Of approximately 110,000 clones in the sample, around 83% were seen once. The chain employs TRBV18 and TRBJ1-2, with TRBD1 as a possible D gene (5 bases). This TCR was recovered from a woman in her fifties or sixties with COVID-19, enrolled during active disease. What was sequenced was peripheral blood. CDR3 sequence: CASSPGGYGYTF. The CDR3 coding sequence is TGTGCCAGCTCACCCGGGGGCTATGGCTACACCTTC.